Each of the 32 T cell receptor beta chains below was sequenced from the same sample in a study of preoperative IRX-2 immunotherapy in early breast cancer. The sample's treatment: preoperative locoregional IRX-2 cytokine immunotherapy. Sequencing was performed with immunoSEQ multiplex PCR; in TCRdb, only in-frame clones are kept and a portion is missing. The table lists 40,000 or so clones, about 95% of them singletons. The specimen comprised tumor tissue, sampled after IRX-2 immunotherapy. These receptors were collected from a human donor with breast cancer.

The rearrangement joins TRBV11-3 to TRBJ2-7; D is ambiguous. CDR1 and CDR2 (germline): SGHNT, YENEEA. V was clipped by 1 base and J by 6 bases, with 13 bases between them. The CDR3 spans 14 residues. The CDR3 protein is CASSLGAPPSEQYF. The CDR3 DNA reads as TGTGCCAGCAGCTTAGGGGCCCCCCCTAGCGAGCAGTACTTC.

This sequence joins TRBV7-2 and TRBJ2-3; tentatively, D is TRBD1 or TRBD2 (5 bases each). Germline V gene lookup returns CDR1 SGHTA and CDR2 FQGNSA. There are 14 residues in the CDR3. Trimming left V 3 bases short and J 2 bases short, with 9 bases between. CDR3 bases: TGTGCCAGCAGCTTTTCCGGGACCACAGATACGCAGTATTTT. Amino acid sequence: CASSFSGTTDTQYF. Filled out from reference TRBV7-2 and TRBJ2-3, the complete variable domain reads GAGVSQSPSNKVTEKGKDVELRCDPISGHTALYWYRQSLGQGLEFLIYFQGNSAPDKSGLPSDRFSAERTGGSVSTLTIQRTQQEDSAVYLCASSFSGTTDTQYFGPGTRLTVL.

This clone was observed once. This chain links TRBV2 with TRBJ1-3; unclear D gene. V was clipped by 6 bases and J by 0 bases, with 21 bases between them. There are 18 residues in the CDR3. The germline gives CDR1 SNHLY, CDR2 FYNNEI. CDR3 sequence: CASRSLRTRRGSGNTIYF. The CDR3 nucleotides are TGTGCCAGCAGAAGCCTCCGGACTCGCCGCGGCTCTGGAAACACCATATATTTT.

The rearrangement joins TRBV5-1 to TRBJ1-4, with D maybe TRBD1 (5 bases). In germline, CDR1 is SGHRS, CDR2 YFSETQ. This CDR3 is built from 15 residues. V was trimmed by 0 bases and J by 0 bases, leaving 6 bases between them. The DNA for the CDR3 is TGCGCCAGCAGCTTGGTAGGGGCAACTAATGAAAAACTGTTTTTT. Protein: CASSLVGATNEKLFF.

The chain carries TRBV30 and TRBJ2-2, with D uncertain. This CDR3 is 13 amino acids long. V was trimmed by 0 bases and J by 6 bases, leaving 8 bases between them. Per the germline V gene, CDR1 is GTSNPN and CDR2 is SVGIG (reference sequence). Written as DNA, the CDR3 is TGTGCCTGGAGTGTAGTCAGATCCGGGGAGCTGTTTTTT. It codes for CAWSVVRSGELFF.

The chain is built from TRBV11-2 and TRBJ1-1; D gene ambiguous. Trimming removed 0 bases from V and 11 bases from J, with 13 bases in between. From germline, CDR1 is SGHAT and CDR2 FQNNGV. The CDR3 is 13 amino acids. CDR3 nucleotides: TGTGCCAGCAGCTTAGACGGAGCCGTCCGGGCTTTCTTT. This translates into CASSLDGAVRAFF. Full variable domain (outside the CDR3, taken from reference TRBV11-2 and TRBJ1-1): EAGVAQSPRYKIIEKRQSVAFWCNPISGHATLYWYQQILGQGPKLLIQFQNNGVVDDSQLPKDRFSAERLKGVDSTLKIQPAKLEDSAVYLCASSLDGAVRAFFGQGTRLTVV.

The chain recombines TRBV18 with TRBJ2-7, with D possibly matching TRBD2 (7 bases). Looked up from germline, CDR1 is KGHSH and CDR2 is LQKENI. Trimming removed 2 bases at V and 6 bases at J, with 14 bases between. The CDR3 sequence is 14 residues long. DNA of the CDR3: TGTGCCAGCTCACCATACAGGGAGGGCGGCGAGCAGTACTTC. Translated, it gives CASSPYREGGEQYF.

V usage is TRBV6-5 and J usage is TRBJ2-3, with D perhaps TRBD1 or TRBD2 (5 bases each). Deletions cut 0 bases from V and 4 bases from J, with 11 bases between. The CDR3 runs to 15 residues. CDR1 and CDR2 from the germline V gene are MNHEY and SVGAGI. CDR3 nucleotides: TGTGCCAGCAGTTACTCAGGGGACGGGTCAGATACGCAGTATTTT. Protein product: CASSYSGDGSDTQYF.

The CDR3 spells CASSPPLGTGNTIYF. The CDR3 nucleotides are TGCGCCAGCAGCCCCCCCTTAGGGACTGGAAACACCATATATTTT. The rearrangement joins TRBV5-1 to TRBJ1-3, with D unclear. Trimming removed 4 bases from V and 2 bases from J, with 13 bases in between. Germline V gives CDR1 SGHRS, CDR2 YFSETQ. The CDR3 loop spans 15 amino acids.

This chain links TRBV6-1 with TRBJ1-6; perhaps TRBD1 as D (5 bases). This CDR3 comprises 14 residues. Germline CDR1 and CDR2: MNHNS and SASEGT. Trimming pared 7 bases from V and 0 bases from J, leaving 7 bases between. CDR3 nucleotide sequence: TGTGCCAGCAAAGACAGCTCCTATAATTCACCCCTCCACTTT. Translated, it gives CASKDSSYNSPLHF.

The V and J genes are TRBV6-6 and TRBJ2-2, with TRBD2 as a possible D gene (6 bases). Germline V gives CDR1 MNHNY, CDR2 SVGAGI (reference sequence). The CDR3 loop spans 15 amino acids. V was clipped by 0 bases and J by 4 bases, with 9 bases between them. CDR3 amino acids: CASSYSGGLTGELFF. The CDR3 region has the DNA TGTGCCAGCAGTTACTCCGGGGGACTCACCGGGGAGCTGTTTTTT.

This chain's CDR3 is CASSPFAGGGGYTF. In DNA form, the CDR3 reads TGTGCCAGCAGCCCTTTTGCCGGGGGCGGTGGCTACACCTTC. The chain has TRBV7-3 and TRBJ1-2, with TRBD1 as a possible D gene (6 bases). The CDR3 loop spans 14 amino acids. CDR1 and CDR2 from the germline V gene are SGHTA and FQGTGA. V dropped 5 bases and J dropped 7 bases, with 17 bases sitting between them.

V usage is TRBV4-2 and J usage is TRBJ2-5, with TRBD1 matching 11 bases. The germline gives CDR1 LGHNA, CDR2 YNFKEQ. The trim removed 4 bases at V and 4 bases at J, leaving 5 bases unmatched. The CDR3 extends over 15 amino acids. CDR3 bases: TGTGCCAGCAGCCGGGACAGGGGGTATGGAGAGACCCAGTACTTC. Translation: CASSRDRGYGETQYF.

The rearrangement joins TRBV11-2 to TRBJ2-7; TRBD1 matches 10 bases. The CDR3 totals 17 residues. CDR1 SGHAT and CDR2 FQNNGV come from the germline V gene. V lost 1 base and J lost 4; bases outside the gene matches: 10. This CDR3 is CASSLGSIGQGVYEQYF. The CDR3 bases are TGTGCCAGCAGCTTAGGATCCATCGGACAGGGGGTATACGAGCAGTACTTC.

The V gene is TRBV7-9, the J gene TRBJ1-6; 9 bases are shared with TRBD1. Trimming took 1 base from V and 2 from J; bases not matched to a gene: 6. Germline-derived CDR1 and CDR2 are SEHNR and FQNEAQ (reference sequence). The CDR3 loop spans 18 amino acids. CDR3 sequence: CASSLDGTGIAYNSPLHF. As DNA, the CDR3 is TGTGCCAGCAGCTTAGACGGGACAGGGATCGCCTATAATTCACCCCTCCACTTT.

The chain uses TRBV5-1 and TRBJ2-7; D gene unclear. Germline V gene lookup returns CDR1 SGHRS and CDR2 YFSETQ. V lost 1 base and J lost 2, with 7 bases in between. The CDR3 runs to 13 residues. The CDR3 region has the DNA TGCGCCAGCAGCTTGACAACAGCCTACGAGCAGTACTTC. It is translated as CASSLTTAYEQYF.

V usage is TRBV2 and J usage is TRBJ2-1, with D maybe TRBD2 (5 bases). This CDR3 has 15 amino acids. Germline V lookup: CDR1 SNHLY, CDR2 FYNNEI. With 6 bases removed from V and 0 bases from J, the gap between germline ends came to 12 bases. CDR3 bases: TGTGCCAGCAGGGGGAGACTACTCTCCTACAATGAGCAGTTCTTC. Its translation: CASRGRLLSYNEQFF.

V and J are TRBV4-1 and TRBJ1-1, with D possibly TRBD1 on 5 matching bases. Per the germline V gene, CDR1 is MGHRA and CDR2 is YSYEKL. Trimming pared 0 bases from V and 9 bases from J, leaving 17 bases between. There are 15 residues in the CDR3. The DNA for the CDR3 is TGCGCCAGCAGCCAAGATAGAGGGGCCACGATAAAAGCTTTCTTT. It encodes CASSQDRGATIKAFF.

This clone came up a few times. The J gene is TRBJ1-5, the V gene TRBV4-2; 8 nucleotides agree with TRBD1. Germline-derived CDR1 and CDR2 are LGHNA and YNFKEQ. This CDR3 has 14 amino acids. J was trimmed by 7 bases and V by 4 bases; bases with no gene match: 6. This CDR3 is CASSPQGQDQPQHF. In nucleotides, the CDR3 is TGTGCCAGCAGCCCCCAGGGACAGGACCAGCCCCAGCATTTT.

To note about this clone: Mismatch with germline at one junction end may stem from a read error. As DNA, the CDR3 is TGCGCCAGCAACTTGGTCGCAGCCCAAGAGACCCAGTACTTC. Protein: CASNLVAAQETQYF. V is TRBV5-1 and J is TRBJ2-5, with D uncertain. CDR3 length: 14 residues. Looked up from germline, CDR1 is SGHRS and CDR2 is YFSETQ.

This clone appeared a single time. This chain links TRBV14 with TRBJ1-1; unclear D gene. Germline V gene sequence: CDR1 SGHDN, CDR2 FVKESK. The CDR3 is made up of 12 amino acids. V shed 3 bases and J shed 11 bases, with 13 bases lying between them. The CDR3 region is CASSHLAALAFF. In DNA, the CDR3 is TGTGCCAGCAGCCACCTGGCCGCGTTGGCTTTCTTT.

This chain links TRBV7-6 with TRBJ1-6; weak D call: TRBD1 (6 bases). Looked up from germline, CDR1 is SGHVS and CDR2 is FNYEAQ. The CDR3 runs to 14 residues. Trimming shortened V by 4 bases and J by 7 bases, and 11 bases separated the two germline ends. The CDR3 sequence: CASSSDSINSPLHF. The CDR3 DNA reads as TGTGCCAGCAGCTCGGACAGTATCAATTCACCCCTCCACTTT. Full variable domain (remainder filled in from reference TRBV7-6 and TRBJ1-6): GAGVSQSPRYKVTKRGQDVALRCDPISGHVSLYWYRQALGQGPEFLTYFNYEAQQDKSGLPNDRFSAERPEGSISTLTIQRTEQRDSAMYRCASSSDSINSPLHFGNGTRLTVT.

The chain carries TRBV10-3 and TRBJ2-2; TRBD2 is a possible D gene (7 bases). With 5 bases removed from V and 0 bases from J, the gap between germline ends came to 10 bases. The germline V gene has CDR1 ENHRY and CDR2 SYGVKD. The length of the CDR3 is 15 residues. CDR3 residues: CAISSGTPNTGELFF. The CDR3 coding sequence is TGTGCCATCAGTAGCGGGACACCGAACACCGGGGAGCTGTTTTTT.

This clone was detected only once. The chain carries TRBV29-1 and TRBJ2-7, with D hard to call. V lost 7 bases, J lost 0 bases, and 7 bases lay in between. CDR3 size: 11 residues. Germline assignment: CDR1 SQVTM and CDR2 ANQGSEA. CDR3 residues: CSAATSYEQYF. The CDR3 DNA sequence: TGCAGCGCTGCAACCTCCTACGAGCAGTACTTC.

The CDR3 DNA follows: TGTGCCATCAGTGAGTCGGGGGCCCGCGGATCACCCCTCCACTTT. Protein sequence: CAISESGARGSPLHF. V is TRBV10-3 and J is TRBJ1-6; tentative D call: TRBD1 (6 bases). CDR1 ENHRY and CDR2 SYGVKD come from the germline V gene. The V end lost 0 bases, the J end lost 10 bases, and 13 bases lay between the germline ends. The CDR3 is made up of 15 amino acids.

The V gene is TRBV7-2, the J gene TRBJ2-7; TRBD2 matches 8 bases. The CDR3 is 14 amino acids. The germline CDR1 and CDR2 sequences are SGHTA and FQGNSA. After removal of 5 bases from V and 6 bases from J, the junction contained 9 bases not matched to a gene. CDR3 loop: CASSPSGGVGEQYF. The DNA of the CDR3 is TGTGCCAGCAGCCCTTCGGGGGGGGTCGGCGAGCAGTACTTC.

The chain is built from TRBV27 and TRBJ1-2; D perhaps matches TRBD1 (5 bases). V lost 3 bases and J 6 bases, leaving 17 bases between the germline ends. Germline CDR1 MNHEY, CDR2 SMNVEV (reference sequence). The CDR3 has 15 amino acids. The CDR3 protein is CASSLLVGAFHGYTF. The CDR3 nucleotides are TGTGCCAGCAGTTTGTTAGTAGGGGCCTTCCATGGCTACACCTTC.

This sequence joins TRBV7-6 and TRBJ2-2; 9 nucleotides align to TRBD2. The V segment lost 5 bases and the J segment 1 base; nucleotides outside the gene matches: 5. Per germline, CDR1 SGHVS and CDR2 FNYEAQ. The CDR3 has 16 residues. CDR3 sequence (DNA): TGTGCCAGCAGCCCGGCGGGGGGGAGGAACACCGGGGAGCTGTTTTTT. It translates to CASSPAGGRNTGELFF.

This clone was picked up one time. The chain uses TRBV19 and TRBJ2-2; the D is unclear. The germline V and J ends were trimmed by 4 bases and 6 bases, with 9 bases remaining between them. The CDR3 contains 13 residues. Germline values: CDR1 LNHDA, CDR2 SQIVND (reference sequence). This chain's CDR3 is CASSRGWAGELFF. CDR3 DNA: TGTGCCAGTAGTAGGGGATGGGCCGGGGAGCTGTTTTTT. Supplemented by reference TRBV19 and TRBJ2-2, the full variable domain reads DGGITQSPKYLFRKEGQNVTLSCEQNLNHDAMYWYRQDPGQGLRLIYYSQIVNDFQKGDIAEGYSVSREKKESFPLTVTSAQKNPTAFYLCASSRGWAGELFFGEGSRLTVL.

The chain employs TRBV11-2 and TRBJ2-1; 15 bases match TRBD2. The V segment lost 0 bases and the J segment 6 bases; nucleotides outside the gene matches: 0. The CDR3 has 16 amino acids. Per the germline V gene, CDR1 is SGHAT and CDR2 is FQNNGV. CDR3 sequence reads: CASSLEGLAGGNEQFF. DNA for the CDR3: TGTGCCAGCAGCTTAGAGGGACTAGCGGGAGGCAATGAGCAGTTCTTC.

CDR3 in amino acids: CASRGPTPFYGYTF. CDR3 DNA: TGTGCCAGCAGGGGCCCGACACCGTTCTATGGCTACACCTTC. The rearrangement uses TRBV7-6 and TRBJ1-2, with unresolved D. CDR3 size: 14 residues. The V end lost 6 bases, the J end lost 4 bases, and 15 bases lay between the germline ends. The V gene's germline CDR1 is SGHVS and CDR2 FNYEAQ.

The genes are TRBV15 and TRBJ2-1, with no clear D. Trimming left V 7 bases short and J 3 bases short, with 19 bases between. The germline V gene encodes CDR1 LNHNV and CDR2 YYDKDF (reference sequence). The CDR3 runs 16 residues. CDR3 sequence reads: CATTQRRLVNYNEQFF. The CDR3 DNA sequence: TGTGCCACCACCCAAAGGCGGCTAGTAAACTACAATGAGCAGTTCTTC.